What follows are 20 T cell receptor beta chains derived from one specimen sequenced in a study of blood T cell repertoires in COVID-19. Clones were read by immunoSEQ multiplex PCR, and TCRdb kept only the in-frame ones, dropping some. The table shows 400,000 to 500,000 clones, with roughly 90% occurring only once. Sequencing was performed on PBMCs or T cells enriched from blood (not recorded which). These receptors originate from a woman aged 40 to 50 who had recovered from COVID-19.

The rearrangement uses TRBV3-1 (or the pseudogene TRBV3-2) and TRBJ1-6, with TRBD1 identical over 8 bases. The CDR3 runs to 15 residues. Unmatched junction bases numbered 6, after V lost 3 bases and J lost 8 bases. CDR1 and CDR2 from the germline V gene are LGHDT and YNNKEL (reference sequence). The CDR3 nucleotides are TGTGCCAGCAGCCAGATTGGGGACAGGCATTCACCCCTCCACTTT. Its protein is CASSQIGDRHSPLHF.

The genes are TRBV7-8 and TRBJ2-7, with TRBD2 identical over 11 bases. The J segment lost 7 bases and the V segment lost 4 bases, leaving 6 bases of the junction unmatched. This CDR3 has 14 amino acids. Germline CDR1 is SGHVS and CDR2 is FQNEAQ. This CDR3 reads CASSYSGRAYEQYF. CDR3 DNA: TGTGCCAGCAGCTATAGCGGGAGGGCGTATGAGCAGTACTTC.

V usage is TRBV29-1 and J usage is TRBJ1-2, with a tentative D call TRBD1 (6 bases). In germline, CDR1 is SQVTM, CDR2 ANQGSEA. CDR3 length: 16 residues. Deletions cut 6 bases from V and 4 bases from J, with 24 bases between. CDR3 residues: CSVLPGTQAPTYGYTF. The CDR3 DNA is TGCAGCGTCCTACCCGGGACACAAGCTCCAACCTATGGCTACACCTTC.

This chain uses TRBV5-5 with TRBJ2-7; 9 bases are a match to TRBD2. The CDR3 spans 17 residues. The V gene end was trimmed by 0 bases and the J gene end by 2 bases; junction bases not matched to a gene: 9. Germline CDR1 reads SGHKS; CDR2 reads YYEKEE (reference sequence). The CDR3 nucleotides read TGTGCCAGCAGCTTGGTAGCTAGCGGGACCACGACCTACGAGCAGTACTTC. Encoded protein: CASSLVASGTTTYEQYF.

In this sample, this clone turned up once. The chain is built from TRBV7-2 and TRBJ1-2, with D unresolved. Trimming removed 0 bases at V and 6 bases at J, with 14 bases between. This CDR3 has 15 amino acids. Germline CDR1 is SGHTA and CDR2 is FQGNSA. The CDR3 DNA is TGTGCCAGCAGCTTAGCGTTGTGGGGAGAGAATGGCTACACCTTC. Its translation: CASSLALWGENGYTF.

In DNA form, the CDR3 reads TGTGCCAGCAGCTGGGACAGAACCAATCAGCCCCAGCATTTT. The encoded protein is CASSWDRTNQPQHF. The rearrangement links TRBV5-5 to TRBJ1-5, with TRBD1 matching over 7 bases. This CDR3 region has 14 residues. Germline V gene data show CDR1 as SGHKS and CDR2 as YYEKEE (reference sequence). The V segment lost 3 bases and the J segment 3 bases; nucleotides outside the gene matches: 3.

The rearrangement links TRBV6-5 to TRBJ2-7; 9 nucleotides match TRBD1. V shed 5 bases and J 1 base; nucleotides not matched to a gene: 6. Germline CDR1 is MNHEY and CDR2 is SVGAGI. The CDR3 has 15 amino acids. In nucleotides, the CDR3 is TGTGCCAGCAGTCAGGGACAGGGCCTATCCTACGAGCAGTACTTC. Amino acids: CASSQGQGLSYEQYF.

The chain recombines TRBV6-4 with TRBJ2-3; D remains ambiguous. V shed 0 bases and J shed 0 bases, with 4 bases lying between them. The CDR3 loop spans 14 amino acids. CDR1 MRHNA and CDR2 SNTAGT come from the germline V gene. The CDR3, as DNA: TGTGCCAGCAGTGACTCGACTAGCACAGATACGCAGTATTTT. This gives the protein CASSDSTSTDTQYF.

V usage is TRBV2 and J usage is TRBJ2-5, with TRBD2 identical over 13 bases. CDR3 size: 14 residues. V trimming: 6 bases; J trimming: 4 bases; junction bases outside the gene matches: 2. Germline V lookup: CDR1 SNHLY, CDR2 FYNNEI. In DNA form, the CDR3 reads TGTGCCAGCAGCCGGACTAGCGGGAGAGAGACCCAGTACTTC. It codes for CASSRTSGRETQYF.

This chain joins TRBV7-9 and TRBJ2-7, with 13 bases identical to TRBD2. The CDR3 sequence is 15 residues long. The ends lost 5 bases at V and 4 bases at J; junction bases unmatched: 5. Germline V CDR1 and CDR2: SEHNR, FQNEAQ (reference sequence). The CDR3 bases are TGTGCCAGCAGCCGTAGGACTAGCGGGAGTTACGAGCAGTACTTC. It specifies CASSRRTSGSYEQYF.

This chain joins TRBV11-3 and TRBJ1-1; D not resolved. This CDR3 contains 15 residues. Trimming cost V 2 bases and J 0 bases, with 10 bases left between them. Germline V gene sequence: CDR1 SGHNT, CDR2 YENEEA. Here the CDR3 reads CASSLFRGMNTEAFF. Written as DNA, the CDR3 is TGTGCCAGCAGCTTATTTCGAGGTATGAACACTGAAGCTTTCTTT.

The chain has TRBV15 and TRBJ2-3, with a possible D match to TRBD2 (6 bases). The V gene lost 0 bases and the J gene lost 1 base, with 8 bases spanning the gap. The CDR3 spans 15 residues. CDR1 LNHNV and CDR2 YYDKDF come from the germline V gene (reference sequence). Written as DNA, the CDR3 is TGTGCCACCAGCAGAGATTCGGGGGGCACAGATACGCAGTATTTT. Protein product: CATSRDSGGTDTQYF.

Comments on this clone: This may come from a read error, since a much larger clone is one base off. For the CDR3, the DNA is TGTGCCAGCAGCCCCGGGACAGGGTATGGCTACACCTTC. Translating gives CASSPGTGYGYTF. The rearrangement joins TRBV5-6 to TRBJ1-2; 9 bases are shared with TRBD1. V dropped 4 bases and J dropped 5; count of bases not matched to a gene: 3. The CDR3 spans 13 residues. The germline V gene encodes CDR1 SGHDT and CDR2 YYEEEE.

This sequence joins TRBV11-2 and TRBJ1-2, with D uncertain. The V end lost 7 bases, the J end lost 1 base, and 19 bases lay between the germline ends. This CDR3 region has 16 residues. Germline V gene data show CDR1 as SGHAT and CDR2 as FQNNGV. The CDR3 loop is CASTTAEEKINYGYTF. The CDR3 DNA reads as TGTGCCAGCACCACAGCGGAAGAAAAGATTAACTATGGCTACACCTTC.

The chain employs TRBV5-4 and TRBJ2-3, with TRBD2 identical over 8 bases. Germline V gene data show CDR1 as SGHNT and CDR2 as YYREEE (reference sequence). CDR3 length equals 16 residues. Germline trimming cut 5 bases from V and 6 bases from J; bases unmatched to any gene: 14. The CDR3 here is CASSFLLAGRRDTQYF. CDR3 DNA: TGTGCCAGCAGTTTCCTTTTAGCGGGGAGGAGGGATACGCAGTATTTT.

V usage is TRBV5-3 and J usage is TRBJ1-2, with 7 bases matching TRBD1. TRBV5-3 is assigned to the ORF class and has an uncertain function. V was clipped by 1 base and J by 2 bases; unmatched bases: 5. This CDR3 has 15 amino acids. DNA of the CDR3: TGTGCCAGAAGCTTGATTACAGGGGAGAACTATGGCTACACCTTC. Translating it yields CARSLITGENYGYTF.

J is TRBJ2-1 and V is TRBV19; TRBD2 matches at 10 bases. There are 16 residues in the CDR3. After removal of 3 bases from V and 6 bases from J, the junction contained 8 bases not matched to a gene. CDR1 is LNHDA, CDR2 SQIVND, per germline (reference sequence). This CDR3 is CASSMIAGGIGNEQFF. CDR3 DNA: TGTGCCAGTAGTATGATAGCGGGAGGTATAGGCAATGAGCAGTTCTTC. Full variable domain (outside the CDR3, taken from reference TRBV19 and TRBJ2-1): DGGITQSPKYLFRKEGQNVTLSCEQNLNHDAMYWYRQDPGQGLRLIYYSQIVNDFQKGDIAEGYSVSREKKESFPLTVTSAQKNPTAFYLCASSMIAGGIGNEQFFGPGTRLTVL.

The CDR3 spells CSAVTGSYTEAFF. Written as DNA, the CDR3 is TGCAGCGCCGTGACAGGGTCGTACACTGAAGCTTTCTTT. V usage is TRBV29-1 and J usage is TRBJ1-1, with 7 bases identical to TRBD1. CDR1 is SQVTM, CDR2 ANQGSEA, per germline. The junction had 8 bases not matched to a gene; V was cut back by 7 bases and J by 3 bases. The CDR3 is 13 residues long.

V is TRBV6-5 and J is TRBJ1-2, with 8 bases identical to TRBD1. CDR1 MNHEY and CDR2 SVGAGI come from the germline V gene. After removal of 7 bases from V and 6 bases from J, the junction contained 10 bases not matched to a gene. CDR3 size: 14 residues. CDR3: CASTPGGIFHGYTF. The DNA of the CDR3 is TGTGCCAGCACCCCAGGGGGCATATTTCATGGCTACACCTTC.

This clone occurred once. This chain links TRBV3-1 (or the pseudogene TRBV3-2) with TRBJ2-5, with 9 bases aligning to TRBD2. The CDR3 runs to 16 residues. Losses at the gene ends were 3 bases for V and 5 bases for J; bases not matched to a gene: 10. Germline values: CDR1 LGHDT, CDR2 YNNKEL (reference sequence). CDR3 protein: CASSHKVGGRGETQYF. As DNA, the CDR3 is TGTGCCAGCAGCCACAAAGTTGGCGGGAGGGGTGAGACCCAGTACTTC.